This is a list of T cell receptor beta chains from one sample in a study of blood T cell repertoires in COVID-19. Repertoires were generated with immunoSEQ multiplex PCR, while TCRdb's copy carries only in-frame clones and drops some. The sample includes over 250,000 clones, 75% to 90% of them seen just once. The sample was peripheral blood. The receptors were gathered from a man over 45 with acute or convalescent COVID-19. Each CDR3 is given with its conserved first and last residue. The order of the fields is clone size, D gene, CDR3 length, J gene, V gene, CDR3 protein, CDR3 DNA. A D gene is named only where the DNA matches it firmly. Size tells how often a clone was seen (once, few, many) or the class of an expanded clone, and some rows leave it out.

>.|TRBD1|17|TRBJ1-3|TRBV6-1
CASSGPGTGAFGNTIYF
TGTGCCAGCAGTGGTCCCGGGACAGGGGCCTTTGGAAACACCATATATTTT
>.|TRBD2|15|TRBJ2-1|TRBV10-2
CASSRTSESYNEQFF
TGCGCCAGCAGTCGGACTAGCGAAAGCTACAATGAGCAGTTCTTC
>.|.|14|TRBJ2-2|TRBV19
CASSMAGNTGELFF
TGTGCCAGTAGTATGGCGGGGAACACCGGGGAGCTGTTTTTT
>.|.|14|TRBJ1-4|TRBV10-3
CAIKEGPTNEKLFF
TGTGCCATCAAGGAGGGGCCGACTAATGAAAAACTGTTTTTT
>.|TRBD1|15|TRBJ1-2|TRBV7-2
CASSSSQGLMVGYTF
TGTGCCAGCAGCTCATCACAGGGGTTGATGGTTGGCTACACCTTC
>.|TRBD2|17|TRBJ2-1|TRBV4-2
CASSYPGGRALVDEQFF
TGTGCCAGCAGCTACCCGGGGGGGCGGGCCCTCGTAGATGAGCAGTTCTTC
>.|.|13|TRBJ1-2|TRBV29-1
CSVEEEGYYGYTF
TGCAGCGTTGAAGAAGAGGGTTACTATGGCTACACCTTC
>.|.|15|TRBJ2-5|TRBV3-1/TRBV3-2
CASTLGSAGQETQYF
TGTGCCAGCACCCTGGGCTCAGCGGGCCAAGAGACCCAGTACTTC
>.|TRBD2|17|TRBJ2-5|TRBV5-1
CASSLGPSGGADETQYF
TGCGCCAGCAGCTTGGGTCCTAGCGGGGGGGCCGATGAGACCCAGTACTTC
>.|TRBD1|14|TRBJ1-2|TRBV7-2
CASSLTGGDYGYTF
TGTGCCAGCAGCTTAACAGGGGGGGACTATGGCTACACCTTC
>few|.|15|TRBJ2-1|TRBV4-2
CASSQLGHRNNEQFF
TGTGCCAGCAGCCAATTGGGGCATAGAAACAATGAGCAGTTCTTC
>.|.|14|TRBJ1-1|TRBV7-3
CASSLNPGNTEAFF
TGTGCCAGCAGCTTAAATCCAGGGAACACTGAAGCTTTCTTT
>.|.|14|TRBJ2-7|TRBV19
CASATGQGAYEQYF
TGTGCCAGTGCTACAGGGCAAGGGGCCTACGAGCAGTACTTC
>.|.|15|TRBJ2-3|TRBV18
CASSPQGGGTDTQYF
TGTGCCAGCTCACCACAGGGGGGGGGCACAGATACGCAGTATTTT
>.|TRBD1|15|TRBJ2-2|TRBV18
CASSPKDRDTGELFF
TGTGCCAGCTCACCCAAGGACAGGGACACCGGGGAGCTGTTTTTT
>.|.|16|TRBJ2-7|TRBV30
CAWGRGVGLMLYEQYF
TGTGCCTGGGGAAGGGGCGTGGGTCTAATGCTCTACGAGCAGTACTTC
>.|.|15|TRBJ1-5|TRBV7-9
CASSLGVQGFEPQHF
TGTGCCAGCAGCTTAGGGGTACAGGGCTTCGAGCCCCAGCATTTT